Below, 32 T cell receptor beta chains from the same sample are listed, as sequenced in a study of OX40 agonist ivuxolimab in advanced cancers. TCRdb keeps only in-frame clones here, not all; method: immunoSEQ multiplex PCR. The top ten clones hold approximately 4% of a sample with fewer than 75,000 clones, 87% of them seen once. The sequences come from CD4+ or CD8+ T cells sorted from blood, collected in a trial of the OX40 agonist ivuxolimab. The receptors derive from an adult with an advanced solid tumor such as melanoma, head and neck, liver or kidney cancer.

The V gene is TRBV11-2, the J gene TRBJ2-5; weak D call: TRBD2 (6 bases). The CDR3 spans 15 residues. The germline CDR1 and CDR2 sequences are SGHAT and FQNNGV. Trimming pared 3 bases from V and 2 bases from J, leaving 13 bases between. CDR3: CASSLGGGLQETQYF. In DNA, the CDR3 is TGTGCCAGCAGCTTGGGGGGTGGACTTCAAGAGACCCAGTACTTC.

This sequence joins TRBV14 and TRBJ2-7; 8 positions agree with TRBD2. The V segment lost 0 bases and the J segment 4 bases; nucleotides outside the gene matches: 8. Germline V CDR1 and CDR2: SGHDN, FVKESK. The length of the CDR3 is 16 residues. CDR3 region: CASSQDLGSGVYEQYF. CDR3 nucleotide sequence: TGTGCCAGCAGCCAAGATCTTGGTAGCGGGGTATACGAGCAGTACTTC.

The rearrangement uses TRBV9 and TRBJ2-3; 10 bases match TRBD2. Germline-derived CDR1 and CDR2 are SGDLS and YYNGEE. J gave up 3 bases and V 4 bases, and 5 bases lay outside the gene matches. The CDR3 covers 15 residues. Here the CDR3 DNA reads TGTGCCAGCAGCTACCTAGCGGGAGAAACAGATACGCAGTATTTT. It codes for CASSYLAGETDTQYF. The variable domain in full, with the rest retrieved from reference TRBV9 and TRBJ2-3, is DSGVTQTPKHLITATGQRVTLRCSPRSGDLSVYWYQQSLDQGLQFLIQYYNGEERAKGNILERFSAQQFPDLHSELNLSSLELGDSALYFCASSYLAGETDTQYFGPGTRLTVL.

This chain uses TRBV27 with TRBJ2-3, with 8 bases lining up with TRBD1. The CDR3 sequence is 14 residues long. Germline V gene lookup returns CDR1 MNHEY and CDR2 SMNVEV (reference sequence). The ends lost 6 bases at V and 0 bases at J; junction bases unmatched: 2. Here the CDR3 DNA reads TGTGCCAGCAGGCGACAGGGGAGCACAGATACGCAGTATTTT. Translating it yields CASRRQGSTDTQYF.

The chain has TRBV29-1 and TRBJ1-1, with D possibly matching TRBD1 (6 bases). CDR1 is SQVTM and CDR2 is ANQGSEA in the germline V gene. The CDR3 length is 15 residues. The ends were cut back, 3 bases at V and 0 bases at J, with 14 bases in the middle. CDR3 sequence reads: CSVDGRGGMNTEAFF. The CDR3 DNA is TGCAGCGTTGACGGGAGGGGGGGGATGAACACTGAAGCTTTCTTT.

In nucleotides, the CDR3 is TGTGCCAGCAGCTTACAACGGGGGGGCACAGATACGCAGTATTTT. It translates to CASSLQRGGTDTQYF. The genes are TRBV7-2 and TRBJ2-3, with 7 bases identical to TRBD2. The trim removed 2 bases at V and 1 base at J, leaving 3 bases unmatched. CDR1 is SGHTA, CDR2 FQGNSA, per germline. This CDR3 spans 15 amino acids.

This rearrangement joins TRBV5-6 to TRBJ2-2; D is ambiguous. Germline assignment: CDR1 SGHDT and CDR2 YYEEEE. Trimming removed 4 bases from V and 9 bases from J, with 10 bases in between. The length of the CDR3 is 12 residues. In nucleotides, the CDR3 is TGTGCCAGCAGCCAACGACAACGGGAGCTGTTTTTT. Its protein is CASSQRQRELFF.

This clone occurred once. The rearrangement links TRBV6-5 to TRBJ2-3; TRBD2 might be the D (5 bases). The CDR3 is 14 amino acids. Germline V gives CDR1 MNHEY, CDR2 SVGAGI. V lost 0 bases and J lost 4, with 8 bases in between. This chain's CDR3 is CASSYSEGADTQYF. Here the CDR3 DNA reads TGTGCCAGCAGTTACTCAGAGGGAGCAGATACGCAGTATTTT.

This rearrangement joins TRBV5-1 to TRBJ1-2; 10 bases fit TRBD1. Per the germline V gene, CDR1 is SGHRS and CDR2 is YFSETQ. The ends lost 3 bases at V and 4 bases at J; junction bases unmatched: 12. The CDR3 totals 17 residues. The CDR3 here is CASSSATGTGVGYGYTF. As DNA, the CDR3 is TGCGCCAGCAGCTCCGCCACCGGGACAGGGGTGGGCTATGGCTACACCTTC.

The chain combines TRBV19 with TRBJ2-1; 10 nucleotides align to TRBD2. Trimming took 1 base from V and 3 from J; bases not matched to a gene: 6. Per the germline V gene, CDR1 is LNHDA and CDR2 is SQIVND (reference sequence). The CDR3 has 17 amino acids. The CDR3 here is CASSIVPSGGIYNEQFF. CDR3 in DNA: TGTGCCAGTAGTATAGTCCCTAGCGGGGGAATCTACAATGAGCAGTTCTTC.

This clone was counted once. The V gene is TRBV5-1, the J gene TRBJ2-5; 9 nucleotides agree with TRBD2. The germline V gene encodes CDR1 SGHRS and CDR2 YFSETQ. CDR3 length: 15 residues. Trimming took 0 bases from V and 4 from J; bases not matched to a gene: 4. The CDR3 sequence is CASSLGSGGSETQYF. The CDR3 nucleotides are TGCGCCAGCAGCTTGGGCAGCGGGGGGTCAGAGACCCAGTACTTC.

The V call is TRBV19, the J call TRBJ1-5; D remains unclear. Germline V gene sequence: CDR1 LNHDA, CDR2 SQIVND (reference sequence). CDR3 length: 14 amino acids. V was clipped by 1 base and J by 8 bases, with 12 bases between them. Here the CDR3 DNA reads TGTGCCAGTAGTATAGGATCCAGTGGGGAGCCCCAGCATTTT. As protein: CASSIGSSGEPQHF. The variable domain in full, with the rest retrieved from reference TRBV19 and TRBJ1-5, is DGGITQSPKYLFRKEGQNVTLSCEQNLNHDAMYWYRQDPGQGLRLIYYSQIVNDFQKGDIAEGYSVSREKKESFPLTVTSAQKNPTAFYLCASSIGSSGEPQHFGDGTRLSIL.

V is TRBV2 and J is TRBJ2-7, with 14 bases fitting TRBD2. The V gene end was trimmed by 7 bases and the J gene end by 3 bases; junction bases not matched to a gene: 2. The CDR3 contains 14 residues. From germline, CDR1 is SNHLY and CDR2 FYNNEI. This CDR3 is CASNGLAGGYEQYF. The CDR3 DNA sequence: TGTGCCAGCAACGGACTAGCGGGAGGCTACGAGCAGTACTTC.

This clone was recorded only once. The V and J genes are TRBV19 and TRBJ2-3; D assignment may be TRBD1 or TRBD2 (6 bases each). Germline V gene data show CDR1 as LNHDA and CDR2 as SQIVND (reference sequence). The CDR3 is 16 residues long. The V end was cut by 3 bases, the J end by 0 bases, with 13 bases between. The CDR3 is CASSMLTGASTDTQYF. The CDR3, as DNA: TGTGCCAGTAGTATGTTGACGGGGGCAAGCACAGATACGCAGTATTTT.

CDR3 sequence: CAWSVGLIDMNTEAFF. The CDR3 region has the DNA TGTGCCTGGAGTGTTGGTCTGATCGACATGAACACTGAAGCTTTCTTT. The chain has TRBV30 and TRBJ1-1; D is unresolved. From germline, CDR1 is GTSNPN and CDR2 SVGIG (reference sequence). The CDR3 consists of 16 residues. V lost 0 bases and J lost 0, with 14 bases in between.

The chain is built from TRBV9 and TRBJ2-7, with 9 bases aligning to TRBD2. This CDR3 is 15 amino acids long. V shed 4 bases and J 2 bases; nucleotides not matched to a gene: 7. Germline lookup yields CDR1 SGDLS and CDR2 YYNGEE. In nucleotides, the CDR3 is TGTGCCAGCAGCCCACATAGCGGGGGTACCTACGAGCAGTACTTC. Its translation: CASSPHSGGTYEQYF.

The CDR3 DNA reads TGTGCCAGCAGTATAGGGGGGAGGACAGATACGCAGTATTTT. This translates into CASSIGGRTDTQYF. The genes are TRBV28 and TRBJ2-3, with D perhaps given as TRBD1 or TRBD2 (6 bases each). The ends were cut back, 5 bases at V and 3 bases at J, with 12 bases in the middle. Germline CDR1 reads MDHEN; CDR2 reads SYDVKM. The CDR3 is 14 residues long.

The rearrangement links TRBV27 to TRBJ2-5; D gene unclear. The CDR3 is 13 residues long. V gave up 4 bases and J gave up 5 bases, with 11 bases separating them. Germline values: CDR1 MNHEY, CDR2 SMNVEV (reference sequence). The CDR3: CASSSQVRETQYF. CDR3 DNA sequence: TGTGCCAGCAGTTCGCAGGTTCGGGAGACCCAGTACTTC.

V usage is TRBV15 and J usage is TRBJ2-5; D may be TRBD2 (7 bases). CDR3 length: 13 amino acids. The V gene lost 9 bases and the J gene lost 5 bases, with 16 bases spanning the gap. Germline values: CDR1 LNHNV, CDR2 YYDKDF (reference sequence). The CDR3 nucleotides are TGTGCCACACGGGAGGAGGGGGTCGAGACCCAGTACTTC. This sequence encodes CATREEGVETQYF.

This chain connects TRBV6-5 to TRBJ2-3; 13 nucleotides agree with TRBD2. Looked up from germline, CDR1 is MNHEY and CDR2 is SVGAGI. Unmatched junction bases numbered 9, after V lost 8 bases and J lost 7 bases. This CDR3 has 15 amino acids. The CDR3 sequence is CASGRTSGGGHTQYF. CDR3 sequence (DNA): TGTGCCAGCGGCAGGACTAGCGGGGGAGGACATACGCAGTATTTT.

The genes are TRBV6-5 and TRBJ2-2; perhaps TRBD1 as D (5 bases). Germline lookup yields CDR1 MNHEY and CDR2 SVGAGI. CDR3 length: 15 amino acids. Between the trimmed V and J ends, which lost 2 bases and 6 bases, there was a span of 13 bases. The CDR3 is CASSYRGYLAGELFF. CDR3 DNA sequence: TGTGCCAGCAGTTACAGGGGTTACCTTGCCGGGGAGCTGTTTTTT.

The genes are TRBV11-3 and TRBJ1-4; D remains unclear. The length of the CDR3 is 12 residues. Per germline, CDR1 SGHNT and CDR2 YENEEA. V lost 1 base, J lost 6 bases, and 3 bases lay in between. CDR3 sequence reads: CASSLGDEKLFF. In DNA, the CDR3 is TGTGCCAGCAGCTTAGGTGATGAAAAACTGTTTTTT.

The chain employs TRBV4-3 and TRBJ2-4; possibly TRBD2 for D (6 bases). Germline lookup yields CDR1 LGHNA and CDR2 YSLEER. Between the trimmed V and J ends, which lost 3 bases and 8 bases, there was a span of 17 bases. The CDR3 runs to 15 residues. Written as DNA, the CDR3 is TGCGCCAGCAGCCAGATTTATCGGGGGTTAGACATTCAGTACTTC. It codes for CASSQIYRGLDIQYF.

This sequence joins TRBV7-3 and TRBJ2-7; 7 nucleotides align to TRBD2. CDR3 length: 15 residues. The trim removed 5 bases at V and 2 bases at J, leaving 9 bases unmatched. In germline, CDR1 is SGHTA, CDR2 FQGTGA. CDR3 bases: TGTGCCAGCAGCCGGGGCGGCGGGACTACCTACGAGCAGTACTTC. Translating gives CASSRGGGTTYEQYF.

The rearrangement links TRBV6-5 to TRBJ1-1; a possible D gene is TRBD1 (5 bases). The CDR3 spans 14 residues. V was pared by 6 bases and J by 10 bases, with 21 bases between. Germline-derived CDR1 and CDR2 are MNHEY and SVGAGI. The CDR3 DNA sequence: TGTGCCAGCAGATCCCTCTCAGGGTTTCTGCCAGCTTTCTTT. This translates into CASRSLSGFLPAFF.

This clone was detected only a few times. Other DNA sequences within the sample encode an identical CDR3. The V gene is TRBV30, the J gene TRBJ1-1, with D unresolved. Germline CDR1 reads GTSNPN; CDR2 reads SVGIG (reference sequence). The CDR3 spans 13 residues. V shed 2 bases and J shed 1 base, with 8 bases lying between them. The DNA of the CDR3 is TGTGCCTGGAGTCGGCAGGAGAACACTGAAGCTTTCTTT. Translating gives CAWSRQENTEAFF.

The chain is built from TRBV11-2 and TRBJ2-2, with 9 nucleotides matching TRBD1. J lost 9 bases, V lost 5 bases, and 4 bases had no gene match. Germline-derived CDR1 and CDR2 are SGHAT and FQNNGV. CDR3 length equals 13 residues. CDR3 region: CASSLGQGRELFF. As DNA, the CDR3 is TGTGCCAGCAGCCTTGGACAGGGGAGGGAGCTGTTTTTT. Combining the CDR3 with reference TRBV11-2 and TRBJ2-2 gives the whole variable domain EAGVAQSPRYKIIEKRQSVAFWCNPISGHATLYWYQQILGQGPKLLIQFQNNGVVDDSQLPKDRFSAERLKGVDSTLKIQPAKLEDSAVYLCASSLGQGRELFFGEGSRLTVL.

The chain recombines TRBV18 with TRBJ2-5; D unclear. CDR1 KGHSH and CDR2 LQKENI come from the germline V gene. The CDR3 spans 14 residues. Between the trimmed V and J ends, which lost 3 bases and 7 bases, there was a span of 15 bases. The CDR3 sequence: CASSPSLAIRTQYF. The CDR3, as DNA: TGTGCCAGCTCACCGAGTTTAGCAATCAGGACCCAGTACTTC.

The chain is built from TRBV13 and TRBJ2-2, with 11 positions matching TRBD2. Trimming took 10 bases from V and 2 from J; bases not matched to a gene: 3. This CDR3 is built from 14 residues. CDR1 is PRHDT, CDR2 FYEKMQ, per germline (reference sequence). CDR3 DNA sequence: TGTGCCACAACTAGCGGGAGAAACACCGGGGAGCTGTTTTTT. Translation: CATTSGRNTGELFF.

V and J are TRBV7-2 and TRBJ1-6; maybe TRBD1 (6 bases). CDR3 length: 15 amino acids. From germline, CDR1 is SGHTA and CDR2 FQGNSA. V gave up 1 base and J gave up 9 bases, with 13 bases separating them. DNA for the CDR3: TGTGCCAGCAGCTTAGAAACAGGGTCTTTTTCACCCCTCCACTTT. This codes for CASSLETGSFSPLHF.

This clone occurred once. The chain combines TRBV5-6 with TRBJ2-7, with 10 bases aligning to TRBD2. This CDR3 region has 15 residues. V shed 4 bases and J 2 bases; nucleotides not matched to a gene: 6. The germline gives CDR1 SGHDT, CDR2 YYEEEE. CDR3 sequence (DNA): TGTGCCAGCAGCCCGACTAGCGGGTACACCTACGAGCAGTACTTC. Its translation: CASSPTSGYTYEQYF.

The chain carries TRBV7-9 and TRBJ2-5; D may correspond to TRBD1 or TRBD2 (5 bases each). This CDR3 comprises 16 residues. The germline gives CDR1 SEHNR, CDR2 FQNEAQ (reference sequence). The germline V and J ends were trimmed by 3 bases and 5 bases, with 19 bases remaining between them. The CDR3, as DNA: TGTGCCAGCAGCTTTCGCCGGGACGGCCGCTGGGAGACCCAGTACTTC. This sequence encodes CASSFRRDGRWETQYF. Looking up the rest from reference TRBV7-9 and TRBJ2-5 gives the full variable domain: DTGVSQNPRHKITKRGQNVTFRCDPISEHNRLYWYRQTLGQGPEFLTYFQNEAQLEKSRLLSDRFSAERPKGSFSTLEIQRTEQGDSAMYLCASSFRRDGRWETQYFGPGTRLLVL.